This paragraph covers one T cell receptor (beta chain) sequence. As yet, its antigen is unknown. Staff drew a 2.5 ml blood sample from each donor. TCRdb reprocessed the 5' RACE reads and stores each CDR3 protein as one record, lacking DNA. The repertoire shows tens of thousands of distinct CDR3 sequences; the top ten hold about 7.4%. This specimen belongs to a study of monozygotic twins with inflammatory bowel disease. General study points: Support was lacking for any single strong IBD-associated signal or clonotype.

This CDR3 region has 14 residues. CDR1 SGDLS and CDR2 YYNGEE come from the germline V gene. This chain uses TRBV9 with TRBJ2-7; TCRdb returns TRBD1, unconfirmable since there is no DNA. The TCR comes from a human donor with ulcerative colitis or Crohn's disease, or a healthy co-twin of an affected twin (not recorded which). The sequenced sample was blood. The CDR3 loop reads CASSETAYTYEQYF.